The 18 T cell receptor beta chains presented below share a single source sample, sequenced in a study of identical twins. TCRdb fed the 5' RACE reads into MiXCR, producing one record per CDR3 protein. The data contain about 280,000 distinct CDR3 sequences, more than 6.5% of them singletons. This sample was also put to use in a study of yellow fever vaccine responses in identical twins.

The sample consisted of memory (CD45RO+) T cells sorted from blood. The receptors originated from a young woman in good health.

This clonotype appeared a few times. The genes are TRBV5-1 and TRBJ2-7; D is unresolved. V gave up 0 bases and J gave up 2 bases, with 12 bases separating them. CDR3 length: 15 amino acids. In germline, CDR1 is SGHRS, CDR2 YFSETQ. CDR3 residues: CASSLAAGLPYEQYF. The CDR3 DNA sequence: TGCGCCAGCAGCTTGGCAGCTGGGCTGCCCTACGAGCAGTACTTC.

This clonotype appeared many times. The rearrangement links TRBV4-1 to TRBJ1-3, with D tentatively TRBD1 (5 bases). V was pared by 4 bases and J by 0 bases, with 13 bases between. CDR1 and CDR2 from the germline V gene are MGHRA and YSYEKL. The CDR3 is made up of 16 amino acids. The CDR3: CASSPGDYSSGNTIYF. The CDR3 DNA sequence: TGCGCCAGCAGCCCCGGGGACTACAGCTCTGGAAACACCATATATTTT.

The rearrangement uses TRBV7-2 and TRBJ2-1; 9 bases map to TRBD2. Trimming removed 6 bases from V and 0 bases from J; junction bases left unmatched: 9. Germline CDR1 reads SGHTA; CDR2 reads FQGNSA. This CDR3 contains 17 residues. The CDR3 region has the DNA TGTGCCAGCAGTGAGCTAGCGGGGCTTAGCTCCTACAATGAGCAGTTCTTC. Protein: CASSELAGLSSYNEQFF.

The chain employs TRBV19 and TRBJ2-3; 9 positions agree with TRBD2. The CDR3 contains 15 residues. The germline V gene encodes CDR1 LNHDA and CDR2 SQIVND (reference sequence). Trimming at V came to 3 bases and at J to 2 bases, leaving 3 bases not matched to a gene. The CDR3 reads CASSIWTSDTDTQYF. As DNA, the CDR3 is TGTGCCAGTAGTATTTGGACTAGCGACACAGATACGCAGTATTTT.

This clonotype was observed many times. This sequence joins TRBV27 and TRBJ2-2; 9 positions agree with TRBD2. Trimming took 3 bases from V and 9 from J; bases not matched to a gene: 5. CDR3 length: 14 amino acids. In germline, CDR1 is MNHEY, CDR2 SMNVEV (reference sequence). CDR3 sequence (DNA): TGTGCCAGCAGTTTTAGCGGGAGTGTAAGGGAGCTGTTTTTT. Amino acid sequence: CASSFSGSVRELFF.

This clonotype has ten or more counts. V usage is TRBV7-6 and J usage is TRBJ2-1, with TRBD2 matching 9 bases. Germline lookup yields CDR1 SGHVS and CDR2 FNYEAQ. CDR3 length: 16 residues. The V segment lost 1 base and the J segment 7 bases; nucleotides outside the gene matches: 8. This CDR3 reads CASSLDIGGRGNEQFF. In DNA form, the CDR3 reads TGTGCCAGCAGCTTAGACATTGGCGGGAGGGGAAATGAGCAGTTCTTC.

This clonotype has just a few counts. This chain connects TRBV19 to TRBJ1-1, with TRBD1 matching over 9 bases. The CDR3 runs to 14 residues. V trimming: 7 bases; J trimming: 5 bases; junction bases outside the gene matches: 8. Per germline, CDR1 LNHDA and CDR2 SQIVND (reference sequence). CDR3 sequence: CASTGDRVRTEAFF. The CDR3 nucleotides read TGTGCCAGTACCGGGGACAGGGTGAGAACTGAAGCTTTCTTT.

In nucleotides, the CDR3 is TGCGCCAGCAGCTTGGTTCCAGGCCCGAGCGCTGAAGCTTTCTTT. As protein: CASSLVPGPSAEAFF. V is TRBV5-1 and J is TRBJ1-1; D is undetermined. V was shortened by 0 bases and J by 6 bases, with 15 bases between the two germline ends. The CDR3 covers 15 residues. The germline gives CDR1 SGHRS, CDR2 YFSETQ.

The J gene is TRBJ2-1, the V gene TRBV3-1; possibly TRBD1 for D (6 bases). V was shortened by 5 bases and J by 10 bases, with 21 bases between the two germline ends. Germline assignment: CDR1 LGHDT and CDR2 YNNKEL (reference sequence). The CDR3 is made up of 15 amino acids. Written as DNA, the CDR3 is TGTGCCAGCAGCACGCAGGGGTCCTTGTCCGGAGAGCAGTTCTTC. Residues: CASSTQGSLSGEQFF.

The sample holds a few counts of this clonotype. The chain has TRBV5-6 and TRBJ1-2; no reliable D call. The V end lost 1 base, the J end lost 0 bases, and 13 bases lay between the germline ends. Germline CDR1 and CDR2: SGHDT and YYEEEE. The CDR3 is 16 amino acids. Here the CDR3 reads CASSLLVGIANYGYTF. CDR3 sequence (DNA): TGTGCCAGCAGCTTGTTGGTGGGGATCGCTAACTATGGCTACACCTTC.

This clonotype was detected ten times or more. This chain uses TRBV27 with TRBJ1-1; D perhaps matches TRBD1 (5 bases). This CDR3 has 14 amino acids. V shed 6 bases and J shed 5 bases, with 16 bases lying between them. CDR1 and CDR2 from the germline V gene are MNHEY and SMNVEV (reference sequence). The CDR3 DNA reads as TGTGCCAGCAGACGAGGGGCCACGGAGACTGAAGCTTTCTTT. Translation gives CASRRGATETEAFF.

This clonotype was picked up a small number of times. The chain couples TRBV5-4 to TRBJ2-1; the D call may be TRBD1 or TRBD2 (6 bases each). The V and J ends lost 7 bases and 5 bases respectively, with 13 bases between them. Germline lookup yields CDR1 SGHNT and CDR2 YYREEE (reference sequence). The CDR3 is 13 residues long. The CDR3 here is CASGGTLNNEQFF. Here the CDR3 DNA reads TGTGCCAGCGGGGGGACATTAAACAATGAGCAGTTCTTC.

The CDR3 reads CSVKGLETQYF. DNA for the CDR3: TGCAGCGTTAAAGGGTTGGAGACCCAGTACTTC. The chain recombines TRBV29-1 with TRBJ2-5, with unresolved D. CDR1 SQVTM and CDR2 ANQGSEA come from the germline V gene. The CDR3 has 11 amino acids. V was clipped by 5 bases and J by 5 bases, with 9 bases between them.

In its sample, this clonotype was seen many times. This chain links TRBV20-1 with TRBJ1-2; TRBD1 matches at 10 bases. CDR3 length: 14 residues. CDR1 is DFQATT, CDR2 SNEGSKA, per germline (reference sequence). V dropped 4 bases and J dropped 4; count of bases not matched to a gene: 6. DNA for the CDR3: TGCAGTGCTATCGTGACAGGGGGCGGCTATGGCTACACCTTC. Its translation is CSAIVTGGGYGYTF.

This clonotype was seen ten or more times. This chain links TRBV12-3 or TRBV12-4 with TRBJ1-5, with D uncertain. Trimming stripped 9 bases from V and 2 bases from J, with 11 bases between. The CDR3 covers 13 residues. As DNA, the CDR3 is TGTGCCAGTGCTCTAAGAGGCAATCAGCCCCAGCATTTT. Its translation is CASALRGNQPQHF.

The J gene is TRBJ2-5, the V gene TRBV5-1; 10 bases match TRBD2. The CDR3 contains 14 residues. The ends lost 5 bases at V and 7 bases at J; junction bases unmatched: 8. Germline V gene data show CDR1 as SGHRS and CDR2 as YFSETQ. CDR3 amino acids: CASSSSWTSGTQYF. DNA of the CDR3: TGCGCCAGCAGTAGTTCGTGGACTAGCGGGACCCAGTACTTC.

About this clonotype itself: Compared with germline, one end of the junction differs, possibly owing to a read error. In nucleotides, the CDR3 is TGTGCCAGCAGCCCAGGGACAGCCTCTGGGGCCAACGTCCTGGCTTTC. Amino acids: CASSPGTASGANVLAF. The chain is built from TRBV4-2 and TRBJ2-6; TRBD1 agrees at 7 bases. CDR3 length: 16 amino acids. Germline CDR1 reads LGHNA; CDR2 reads YNFKEQ.

This clonotype was seen a handful of times. The V call is TRBV28, the J call TRBJ2-2; tentative D call: TRBD1 (6 bases). The germline V gene encodes CDR1 MDHEN and CDR2 SYDVKM. Trimming left V 6 bases short and J 6 bases short, with 11 bases between. The CDR3 contains 13 residues. The CDR3 is CASRKQGPGELFF. CDR3 nucleotide sequence: TGTGCCAGCAGGAAACAGGGCCCCGGGGAGCTGTTTTTT. The full variable domain, in which reference TRBV28 and TRBJ2-2 provide the parts outside the CDR3, is DVKVTQSSRYLVKRTGEKVFLECVQDMDHENMFWYRQDPGLGLRLIYFSYDVKMKEKGDIPEGYSVSREKKERFSLILESASTNQTSMYLCASRKQGPGELFFGEGSRLTVL.